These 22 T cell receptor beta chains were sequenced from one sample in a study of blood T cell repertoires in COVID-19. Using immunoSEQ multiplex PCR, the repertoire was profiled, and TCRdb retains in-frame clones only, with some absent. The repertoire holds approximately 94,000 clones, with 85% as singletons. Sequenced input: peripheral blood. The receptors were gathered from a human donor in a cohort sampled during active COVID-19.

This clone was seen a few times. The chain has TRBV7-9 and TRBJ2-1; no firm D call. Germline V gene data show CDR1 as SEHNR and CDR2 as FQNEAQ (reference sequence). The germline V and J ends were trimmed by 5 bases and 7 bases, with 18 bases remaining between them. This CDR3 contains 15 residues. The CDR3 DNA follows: TGTGCCAGCAGCCCTCCGCCCCGTTTCGGGAATGAGCAGTTCTTC. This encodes CASSPPPRFGNEQFF.

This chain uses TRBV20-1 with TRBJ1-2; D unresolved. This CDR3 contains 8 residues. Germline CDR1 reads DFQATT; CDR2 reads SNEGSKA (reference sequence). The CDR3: CSLGGYTF. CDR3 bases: TGCAGCCTAGGTGGCTACACCTTC.

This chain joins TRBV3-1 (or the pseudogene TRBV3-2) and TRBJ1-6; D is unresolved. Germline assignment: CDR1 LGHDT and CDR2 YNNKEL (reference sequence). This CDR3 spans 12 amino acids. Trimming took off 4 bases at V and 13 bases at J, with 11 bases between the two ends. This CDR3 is CASSRHVSPLHF. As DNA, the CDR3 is TGTGCCAGCAGCCGGCATGTTTCGCCCCTCCACTTT.

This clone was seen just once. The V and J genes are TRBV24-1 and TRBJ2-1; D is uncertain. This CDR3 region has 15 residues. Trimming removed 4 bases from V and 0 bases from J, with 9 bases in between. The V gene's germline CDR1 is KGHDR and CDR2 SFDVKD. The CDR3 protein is CATSEGKSSYNEQFF. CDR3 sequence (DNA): TGTGCCACCAGTGAGGGCAAGAGCTCCTACAATGAGCAGTTCTTC.

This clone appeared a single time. The CDR3 DNA follows: TGTGCCAGCAGCAATAGACAGGGCCCCTACAATGAGCAGTTCTTC. This gives the protein CASSNRQGPYNEQFF. The chain carries TRBV11-3 and TRBJ2-1; the match to TRBD1 covers 7 bases. CDR1 is SGHNT and CDR2 is YENEEA in the germline V gene. J gave up 2 bases and V 5 bases, and 6 bases lay outside the gene matches. There are 15 residues in the CDR3. Based on the CDR3 plus reference TRBV11-3 and TRBJ2-1, the full variable domain is EAGVVQSPRYKIIEKKQPVAFWCNPISGHNTLYWYLQNLGQGPELLIRYENEEAVDDSQLPKDRFSAERLKGVDSTLKIQPAELGDSAVYLCASSNRQGPYNEQFFGPGTRLTVL.

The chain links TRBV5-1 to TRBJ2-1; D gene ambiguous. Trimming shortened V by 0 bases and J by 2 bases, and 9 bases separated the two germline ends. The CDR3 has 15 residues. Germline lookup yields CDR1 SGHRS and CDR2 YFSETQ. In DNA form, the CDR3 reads TGCGCCAGCAGCTTGGGGCACGCGGCCTACAATGAGCAGTTCTTC. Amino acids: CASSLGHAAYNEQFF. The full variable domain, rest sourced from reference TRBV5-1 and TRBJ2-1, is KAGVTQTPRYLIKTRGQQVTLSCSPISGHRSVSWYQQTPGQGLQFLFEYFSETQRNKGNFPGRFSGRQFSNSRSEMNVSTLELGDSALYLCASSLGHAAYNEQFFGPGTRLTVL.

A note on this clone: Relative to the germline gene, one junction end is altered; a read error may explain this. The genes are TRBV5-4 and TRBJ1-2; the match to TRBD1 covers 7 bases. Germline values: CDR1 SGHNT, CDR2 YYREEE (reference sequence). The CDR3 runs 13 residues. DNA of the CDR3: TGTGCCTGCAGACAGGGCTCGAGCTATGGCTACACCTTC. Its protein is CACRQGSSYGYTF.

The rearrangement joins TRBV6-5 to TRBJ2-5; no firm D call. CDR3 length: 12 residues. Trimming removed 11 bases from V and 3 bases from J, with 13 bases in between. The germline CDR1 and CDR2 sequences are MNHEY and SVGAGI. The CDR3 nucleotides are TGTGCCGCTGGGCAGGCTAAAGAGACCCAGTACTTC. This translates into CAAGQAKETQYF.

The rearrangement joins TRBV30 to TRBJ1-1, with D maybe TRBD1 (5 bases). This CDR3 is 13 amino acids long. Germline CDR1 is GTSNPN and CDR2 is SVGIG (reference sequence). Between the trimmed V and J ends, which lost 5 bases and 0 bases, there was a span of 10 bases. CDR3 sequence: CAWGTGMNTEAFF. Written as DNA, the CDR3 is TGTGCCTGGGGAACAGGTATGAACACTGAAGCTTTCTTT.

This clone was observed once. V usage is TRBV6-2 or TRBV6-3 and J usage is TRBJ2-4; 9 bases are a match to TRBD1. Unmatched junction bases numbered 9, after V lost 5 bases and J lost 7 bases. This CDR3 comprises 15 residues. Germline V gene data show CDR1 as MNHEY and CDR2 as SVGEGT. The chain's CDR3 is CASSPYRGLGNIQYF. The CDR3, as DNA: TGTGCCAGCAGTCCGTACAGGGGGCTGGGGAACATTCAGTACTTC.

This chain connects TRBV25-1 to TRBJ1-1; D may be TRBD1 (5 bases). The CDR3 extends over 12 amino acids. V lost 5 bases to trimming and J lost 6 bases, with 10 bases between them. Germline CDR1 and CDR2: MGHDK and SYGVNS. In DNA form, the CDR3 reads TGTGCCAGCAGTCCCCGACAGTCTGAAGCTTTCTTT. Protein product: CASSPRQSEAFF.

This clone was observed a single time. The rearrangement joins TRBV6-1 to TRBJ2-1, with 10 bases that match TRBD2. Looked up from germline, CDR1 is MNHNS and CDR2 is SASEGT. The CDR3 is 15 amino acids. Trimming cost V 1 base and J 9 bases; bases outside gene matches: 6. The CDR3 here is CASSEGGLAGVEQFF. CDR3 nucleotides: TGTGCCAGCAGTGAAGGGGGGCTAGCGGGAGTTGAGCAGTTCTTC.

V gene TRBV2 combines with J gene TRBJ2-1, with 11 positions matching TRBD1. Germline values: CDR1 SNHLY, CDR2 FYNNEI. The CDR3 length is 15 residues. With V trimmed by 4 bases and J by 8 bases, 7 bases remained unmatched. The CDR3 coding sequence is TGTGCCAGCAGTGCAAGGACAGGGGGCTTGGATGAGCAGTTCTTC. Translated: CASSARTGGLDEQFF. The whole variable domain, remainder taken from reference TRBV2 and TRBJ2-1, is EPEVTQTPSHQVTQMGQEVILRCVPISNHLYFYWYRQILGQKVEFLVSFYNNEISEKSEIFDDQFSVERPDGSNFTLKIRSTKLEDSAMYFCASSARTGGLDEQFFGPGTRLTVL.

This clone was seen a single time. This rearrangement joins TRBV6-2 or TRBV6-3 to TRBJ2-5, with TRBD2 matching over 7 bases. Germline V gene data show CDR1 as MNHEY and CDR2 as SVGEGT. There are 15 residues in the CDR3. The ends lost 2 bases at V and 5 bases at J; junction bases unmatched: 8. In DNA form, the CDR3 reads TGTGCCAGCAGTTACGTGGGAGGGCCTCAGGAGACCCAGTACTTC. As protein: CASSYVGGPQETQYF.

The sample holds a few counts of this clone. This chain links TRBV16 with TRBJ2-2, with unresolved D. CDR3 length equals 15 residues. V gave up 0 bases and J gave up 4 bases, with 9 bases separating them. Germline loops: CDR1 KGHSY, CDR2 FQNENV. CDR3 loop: CASSQSYKVTGELFF. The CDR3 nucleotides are TGTGCCAGCAGCCAATCATACAAAGTCACCGGGGAGCTGTTTTTT.

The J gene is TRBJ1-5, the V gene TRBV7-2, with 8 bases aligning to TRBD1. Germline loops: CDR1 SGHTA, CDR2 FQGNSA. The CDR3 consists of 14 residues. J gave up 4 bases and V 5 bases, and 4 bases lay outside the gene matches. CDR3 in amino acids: CASSRDRGNQPQHF. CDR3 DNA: TGTGCCAGCAGCCGCGACAGGGGAAATCAGCCCCAGCATTTT.

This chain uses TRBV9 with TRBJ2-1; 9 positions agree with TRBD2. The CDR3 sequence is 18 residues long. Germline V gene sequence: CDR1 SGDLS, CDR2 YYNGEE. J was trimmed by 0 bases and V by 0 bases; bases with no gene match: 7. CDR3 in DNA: TGTGCCAGCAGCGTAGGGGCAGGCGGGAGGGGCTCCTACAATGAGCAGTTCTTC. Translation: CASSVGAGGRGSYNEQFF.

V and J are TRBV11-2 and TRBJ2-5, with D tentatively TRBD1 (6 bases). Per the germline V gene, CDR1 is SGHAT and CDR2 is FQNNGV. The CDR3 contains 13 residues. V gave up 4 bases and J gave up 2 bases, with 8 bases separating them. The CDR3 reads CASSSGVQETQYF. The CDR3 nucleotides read TGTGCCAGCAGCTCAGGGGTTCAAGAGACCCAGTACTTC. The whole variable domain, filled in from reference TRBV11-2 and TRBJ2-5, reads EAGVAQSPRYKIIEKRQSVAFWCNPISGHATLYWYQQILGQGPKLLIQFQNNGVVDDSQLPKDRFSAERLKGVDSTLKIQPAKLEDSAVYLCASSSGVQETQYFGPGTRLLVL.

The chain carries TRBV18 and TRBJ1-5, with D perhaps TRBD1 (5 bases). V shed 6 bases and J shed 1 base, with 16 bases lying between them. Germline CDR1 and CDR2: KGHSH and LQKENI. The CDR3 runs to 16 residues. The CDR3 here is CASSPLGGKSNQPQHF. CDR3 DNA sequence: TGTGCCAGCTCCCCCTTGGGGGGGAAGAGCAATCAGCCCCAGCATTTT.

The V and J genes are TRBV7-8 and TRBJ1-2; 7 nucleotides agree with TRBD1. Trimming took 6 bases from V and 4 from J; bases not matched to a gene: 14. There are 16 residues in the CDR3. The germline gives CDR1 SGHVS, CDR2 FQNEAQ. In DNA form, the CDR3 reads TGTGCCAGCAGTTCTCCCACTGGGACAGAACCCTATGGCTACACCTTC. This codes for CASSSPTGTEPYGYTF.

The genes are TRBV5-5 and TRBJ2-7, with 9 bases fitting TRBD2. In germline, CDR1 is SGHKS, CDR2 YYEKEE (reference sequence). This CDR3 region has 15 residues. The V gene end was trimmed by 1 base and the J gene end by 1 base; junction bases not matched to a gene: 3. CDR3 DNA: TGTGCCAGCAGCTTGACTAGCGGGTCATCCTACGAGCAGTACTTC. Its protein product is CASSLTSGSSYEQYF.

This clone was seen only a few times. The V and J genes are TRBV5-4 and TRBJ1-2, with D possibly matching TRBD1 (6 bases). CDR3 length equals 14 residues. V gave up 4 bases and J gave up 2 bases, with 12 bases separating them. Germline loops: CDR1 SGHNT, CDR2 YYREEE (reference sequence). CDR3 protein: CASSPQGENYGYTF. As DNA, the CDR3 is TGTGCCAGCAGCCCACAGGGTGAAAACTATGGCTACACCTTC.